The 27 T cell receptor beta chains reported below all come from one sample, sequenced in a study of cytomegalovirus exposure and HLA in healthy donors. The PCR made use of 60 Vbeta and 13 Jbeta primers. Libraries were prepared by immunoSEQ multiplex PCR; TCRdb keeps only in-frame clonotypes and omits some of them. Of 140,000 to 150,000 clones listed, 61% are singletons. The specimen sequenced was PBMCs. The source is a male donor in good health and CMV-seronegative.

In its sample, this clone was seen a few times. V gene TRBV29-1 combines with J gene TRBJ2-3; D is uncertain. Per the germline V gene, CDR1 is SQVTM and CDR2 is ANQGSEA. The ends were cut back, 3 bases at V and 0 bases at J, with 7 bases in the middle. The CDR3 length is 13 residues. This CDR3 reads CSVDITSTDTQYF. CDR3 bases: TGCAGCGTTGATATAACTAGCACAGATACGCAGTATTTT.

This clone appeared a few times. V gene TRBV6-1 combines with J gene TRBJ1-3; unclear D gene. CDR1 is MNHNS and CDR2 is SASEGT in the germline V gene. The V and J ends lost 6 bases and 0 bases respectively, with 6 bases between them. The CDR3 is 13 amino acids. This CDR3 reads CASRESSGNTIYF. For the CDR3, the DNA is TGTGCCAGCAGGGAGAGCTCTGGAAACACCATATATTTT.

This chain links TRBV28 with TRBJ2-4; TRBD1 matches at 7 bases. The trim removed 5 bases at V and 3 bases at J, leaving 7 bases unmatched. Germline-derived CDR1 and CDR2 are MDHEN and SYDVKM. The CDR3 sequence is 15 residues long. For the CDR3, the DNA is TGTGCCAGCAGTCTAGGACAGGCCCGCAAAAACATTCAGTACTTC. Encoded protein: CASSLGQARKNIQYF.

This rearrangement joins TRBV4-1 to TRBJ1-5; D call uncertain. Trimming pared 3 bases from V and 1 base from J, leaving 16 bases between. The CDR3 is 17 amino acids. Per the germline V gene, CDR1 is MGHRA and CDR2 is YSYEKL. In nucleotides, the CDR3 is TGCGCCAGCAGCCAGAACCCCCGTGCCGGGAGCAATCAGCCCCAGCATTTT. Encoded protein: CASSQNPRAGSNQPQHF.

The rearrangement uses TRBV9 and TRBJ2-3; D possibly corresponds to TRBD2 (5 bases). The V end lost 0 bases, the J end lost 2 bases, and 10 bases lay between the germline ends. The V gene's germline CDR1 is SGDLS and CDR2 YYNGEE. There are 15 residues in the CDR3. The CDR3 sequence: CASSVELGDTDTQYF. Written as DNA, the CDR3 is TGTGCCAGCAGCGTAGAACTCGGGGACACAGATACGCAGTATTTT.

The chain has TRBV9 and TRBJ1-5; D is possibly TRBD1 (5 bases). The CDR3 is 15 residues long. V was cut by 3 bases and J by 1 base, with 11 bases left in between. Germline V gene sequence: CDR1 SGDLS, CDR2 YYNGEE. In nucleotides, the CDR3 is TGTGCCAGCAGCGCGGGGACTCCAAGCAATCAGCCCCAGCATTTT. This translates into CASSAGTPSNQPQHF.

The chain combines TRBV6-5 with TRBJ2-3, with 8 positions matching TRBD1. V shed 5 bases and J 5 bases; nucleotides not matched to a gene: 9. CDR1 and CDR2 from the germline V gene are MNHEY and SVGAGI. CDR3 length: 15 amino acids. As DNA, the CDR3 is TGTGCCAGCAGTCTACAGGGGGGTTTTGGAGATACGCAGTATTTT. Translating it yields CASSLQGGFGDTQYF.

This sequence joins TRBV19 and TRBJ1-4; 10 bases match TRBD1. J was trimmed by 5 bases and V by 5 bases; bases with no gene match: 5. The CDR3 extends over 15 amino acids. Germline lookup yields CDR1 LNHDA and CDR2 SQIVND (reference sequence). This chain's CDR3 is CASSAGTGANEKLFF. CDR3 bases: TGTGCCAGTAGTGCCGGGACAGGGGCAAATGAAAAACTGTTTTTT.

J is TRBJ2-1 and V is TRBV11-2; D call uncertain. In germline, CDR1 is SGHAT, CDR2 FQNNGV. V was shortened by 5 bases and J by 0 bases, with 5 bases between the two germline ends. CDR3 length: 13 amino acids. CDR3 nucleotide sequence: TGTGCCAGCAGCGTTCTCTCCTACAATGAGCAGTTCTTC. This encodes CASSVLSYNEQFF. The full variable domain, its missing parts supplied by reference TRBV11-2 and TRBJ2-1, is EAGVAQSPRYKIIEKRQSVAFWCNPISGHATLYWYQQILGQGPKLLIQFQNNGVVDDSQLPKDRFSAERLKGVDSTLKIQPAKLEDSAVYLCASSVLSYNEQFFGPGTRLTVL.

V is TRBV10-3 and J is TRBJ2-3; tentative D call: TRBD2 (5 bases). Trimming cost V 3 bases and J 6 bases, with 13 bases left between them. The CDR3 length is 14 residues. Germline values: CDR1 ENHRY, CDR2 SYGVKD. CDR3 DNA: TGTGCCATCAGTGAACCGGGGTCGTTTGATACGCAGTATTTT. This encodes CAISEPGSFDTQYF.

In this sample, this clone turned up a few times. Other DNA sequences within the sample encode an identical CDR3. CDR3: CASSQSRGVGGPPEAFF. CDR3 nucleotide sequence: TGCGCCAGCAGTCAATCTAGGGGCGTCGGGGGGCCTCCCGAAGCTTTCTTT. V gene TRBV23-1 combines with J gene TRBJ1-1, with D tentatively TRBD1 (6 bases). TRBV23-1 counts as an open reading frame of uncertain function. The CDR3 consists of 17 residues. V gave up 0 bases and J gave up 8 bases, with 22 bases separating them.

This chain uses TRBV19 with TRBJ1-1; TRBD1 matches 7 bases. CDR1 is LNHDA and CDR2 is SQIVND in the germline V gene (reference sequence). The ends lost 6 bases at V and 4 bases at J; junction bases unmatched: 14. The CDR3 has 16 amino acids. DNA of the CDR3: TGTGCCAGTAGCCAGGCACAGGGGTTAAGAGGCACTGAAGCTTTCTTT. Translated: CASSQAQGLRGTEAFF.

The chain carries TRBV4-3 and TRBJ1-2, with 9 bases that match TRBD1. The germline gives CDR1 LGHNA, CDR2 YSLEER. V was pared by 3 bases and J by 2 bases, with 4 bases of the junction left unmatched. This CDR3 has 15 residues. The CDR3 bases are TGCGCCAGCAGCCACTGGGACAGGGTAAACTATGGCTACACCTTC. Encoded protein: CASSHWDRVNYGYTF.

The chain recombines TRBV11-2 with TRBJ2-1, with TRBD1 matching 11 bases. This CDR3 comprises 18 residues. The germline CDR1 and CDR2 sequences are SGHAT and FQNNGV. V trimming: 5 bases; J trimming: 0 bases; junction bases outside the gene matches: 9. The CDR3 here is CASSQWTGGTSSYNEQFF. The CDR3 coding sequence is TGTGCCAGCAGCCAGTGGACAGGGGGCACCAGCTCCTACAATGAGCAGTTCTTC.

The rearrangement links TRBV18 to TRBJ1-1; D is perhaps TRBD1 (6 bases). Germline CDR1 is KGHSH and CDR2 is LQKENI. V shed 3 bases and J shed 7 bases, with 18 bases lying between them. The CDR3 runs 15 residues. This CDR3 reads CASSPNPTTGNEAFF. The CDR3 DNA reads TGTGCCAGCTCACCGAACCCCACCACAGGGAATGAAGCTTTCTTT.

The chain links TRBV5-4 to TRBJ2-5; 12 bases agree with TRBD2. There are 17 residues in the CDR3. CDR1 and CDR2 from the germline V gene are SGHNT and YYREEE (reference sequence). V trimming: 4 bases; J trimming: 5 bases; junction bases outside the gene matches: 12. This chain's CDR3 is CASSPTPSGGAGETQYF. The CDR3 region has the DNA TGTGCCAGCAGCCCAACCCCTAGCGGGGGGGCCGGGGAGACCCAGTACTTC.

The genes are TRBV28 and TRBJ1-5; D call uncertain. CDR1 is MDHEN and CDR2 is SYDVKM in the germline V gene. Trimming pared 2 bases from V and 7 bases from J, leaving 6 bases between. The CDR3 has 12 amino acids. For the CDR3, the DNA is TGTGCCAGCAGTTTAGTCCAGCAGCCCCAGCATTTT. It encodes CASSLVQQPQHF.

V and J are TRBV7-8 and TRBJ2-7; D remains ambiguous. Trimming removed 0 bases at V and 3 bases at J, with 9 bases between. Germline V gene data show CDR1 as SGHVS and CDR2 as FQNEAQ. This CDR3 has 14 amino acids. DNA of the CDR3: TGTGCCAGCAGCTTAGCAGGAGACGGCTACGAGCAGTACTTC. As protein: CASSLAGDGYEQYF.

The chain carries TRBV2 and TRBJ2-7, with 7 bases aligning to TRBD1. J gave up 1 base and V 6 bases, and 9 bases lay outside the gene matches. CDR1 and CDR2 from the germline V gene are SNHLY and FYNNEI. The length of the CDR3 is 15 residues. CDR3 amino acids: CASRGTAEVSYEQYF. Written as DNA, the CDR3 is TGTGCCAGCAGGGGGACAGCCGAAGTGTCCTACGAGCAGTACTTC.

The gene calls are TRBV5-1 and TRBJ2-4, with 7 bases identical to TRBD1. V lost 2 bases to trimming and J lost 8 bases; unmatched junction nucleotides: 7. The CDR3 extends over 14 amino acids. Germline CDR1 and CDR2: SGHRS and YFSETQ. The CDR3 loop reads CASSFDRVIDIQYF. As DNA, the CDR3 is TGCGCCAGCAGCTTTGACAGGGTAATTGACATTCAGTACTTC.

V and J are TRBV5-1 and TRBJ2-7; 13 positions agree with TRBD2. V gave up 4 bases and J gave up 5 bases; unmatched junction bases: 6. The V gene's germline CDR1 is SGHRS and CDR2 YFSETQ. The CDR3 spans 15 residues. As DNA, the CDR3 is TGCGCCAGCAGCACGACACTAGCGGGGGGGCACGAGCAGTACTTC. Its translation is CASSTTLAGGHEQYF.

The V gene is TRBV5-1, the J gene TRBJ2-7; D gene unclear. Trimming took off 2 bases at V and 0 bases at J, with 12 bases between the two ends. CDR3 size: 15 residues. The germline CDR1 and CDR2 sequences are SGHRS and YFSETQ. In DNA form, the CDR3 reads TGCGCCAGCAGCTTTGCAGGATCGATCTCCTACGAGCAGTACTTC. It specifies CASSFAGSISYEQYF.

The J gene is TRBJ1-2, the V gene TRBV9; D is uncertain. CDR3 length: 15 amino acids. Germline V gene data show CDR1 as SGDLS and CDR2 as YYNGEE. V lost 1 base and J 6 bases, leaving 16 bases between the germline ends. The CDR3: CASSVWSGTLDGYTF. The CDR3 region has the DNA TGTGCCAGCAGCGTATGGTCGGGAACCCTCGATGGCTACACCTTC.

The chain has TRBV30 and TRBJ2-2, with D maybe TRBD1 (5 bases). Between the trimmed V and J ends, which lost 3 bases and 1 base, there was a span of 9 bases. This CDR3 contains 14 residues. From germline, CDR1 is GTSNPN and CDR2 SVGIG (reference sequence). Here the CDR3 DNA reads TGTGCCTGGAGGCGGCAGGGGAACACCGGGGAGCTGTTTTTT. This sequence encodes CAWRRQGNTGELFF.

The chain is built from TRBV28 and TRBJ2-7; TRBD1 matches at 10 bases. CDR1 and CDR2 from the germline V gene are MDHEN and SYDVKM. The J segment lost 1 base and the V segment lost 4 bases, leaving 1 base of the junction unmatched. This CDR3 has 14 residues. Written as DNA, the CDR3 is TGTGCCAGCAGTTGGACAGGGGGGTCCTACGAGCAGTACTTC. It codes for CASSWTGGSYEQYF.

The V call is TRBV5-1, the J call TRBJ1-1, with D hard to call. This CDR3 region has 15 residues. Deletions cut 0 bases from V and 5 bases from J, with 14 bases between. Germline V gene lookup returns CDR1 SGHRS and CDR2 YFSETQ. The CDR3 sequence is CASSLGETSRTEAFF. The CDR3 coding sequence is TGCGCCAGCAGCTTGGGGGAGACATCAAGGACTGAAGCTTTCTTT.

This clone was counted once. This chain uses TRBV5-6 with TRBJ2-2; TRBD2 agrees at 10 bases. This CDR3 region has 17 residues. Germline trimming cut 0 bases from V and 3 bases from J; bases unmatched to any gene: 5. The V gene's germline CDR1 is SGHDT and CDR2 YYEEEE. The CDR3 loop reads CASSLVPSGSYTGELFF. CDR3 DNA: TGTGCCAGCAGCTTGGTACCTAGCGGGAGCTACACCGGGGAGCTGTTTTTT.